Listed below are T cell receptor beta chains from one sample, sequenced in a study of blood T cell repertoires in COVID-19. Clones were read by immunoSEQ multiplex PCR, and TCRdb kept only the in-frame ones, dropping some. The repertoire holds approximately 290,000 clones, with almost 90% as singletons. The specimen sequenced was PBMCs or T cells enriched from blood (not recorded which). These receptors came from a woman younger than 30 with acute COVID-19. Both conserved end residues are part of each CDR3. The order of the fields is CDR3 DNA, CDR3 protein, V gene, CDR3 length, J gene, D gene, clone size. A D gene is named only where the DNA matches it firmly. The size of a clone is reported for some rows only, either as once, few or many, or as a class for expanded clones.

CDR3 DNA: TGTGCCAGCAGTCATTCAGGGACAGAAGAGACCCAGTACTTC
CDR3 protein: CASSHSGTEETQYF
V gene: TRBV11-1
CDR3 length: 14
J gene: TRBJ2-5
D gene: TRBD1
clone size: .

CDR3 DNA: TGTGCCAGCAGCCAAGGGGGGGTCAGCTCCTACAATGAGCAGTTCTTC
CDR3 protein: CASSQGGVSSYNEQFF
V gene: TRBV7-3
CDR3 length: 16
J gene: TRBJ2-1
D gene: .
clone size: .

CDR3 DNA: TGTGCCAGCAGCACCGTCTGGAGGGGTACGGAGACCCAGTACTTC
CDR3 protein: CASSTVWRGTETQYF
V gene: TRBV3-1/TRBV3-2
CDR3 length: 15
J gene: TRBJ2-5
D gene: .
clone size: .

CDR3 DNA: TGTGCCAGTAGTCAGGGACTCATCTCTGGAAACACCATATATTTT
CDR3 protein: CASSQGLISGNTIYF
V gene: TRBV19
CDR3 length: 15
J gene: TRBJ1-3
D gene: .
clone size: .

CDR3 DNA: TGTGCCAGCAGCTCTCAGGGTGACTATGGCTACACCTTC
CDR3 protein: CASSSQGDYGYTF
V gene: TRBV7-3
CDR3 length: 13
J gene: TRBJ1-2
D gene: .
clone size: .

CDR3 DNA: TGCGCCAGCAGCTTAAGGAGCGGAGCTTCCTACGAGCAGTACTTC
CDR3 protein: CASSLRSGASYEQYF
V gene: TRBV5-1
CDR3 length: 15
J gene: TRBJ2-7
D gene: .
clone size: .

CDR3 DNA: TGTGCCAGCCAAAACCCGCGCAGGGGGGCTTATGGCTACACCTTC
CDR3 protein: CASQNPRRGAYGYTF
V gene: TRBV28
CDR3 length: 15
J gene: TRBJ1-2
D gene: TRBD1
clone size: once

CDR3 DNA: TGTGCCAGCAGCTTAGGAGGGAATAGCGGGAGGGCCGTCTCCTACGAGCAGTACTTC
CDR3 protein: CASSLGGNSGRAVSYEQYF
V gene: TRBV7-2
CDR3 length: 19
J gene: TRBJ2-7
D gene: TRBD2
clone size: .

CDR3 DNA: TGTGCCATCAGTCTAACTAGCGGGAGGGCCGGGGATGAGCAGTTCTTC
CDR3 protein: CAISLTSGRAGDEQFF
V gene: TRBV10-3
CDR3 length: 16
J gene: TRBJ2-1
D gene: TRBD2
clone size: .

CDR3 DNA: TGTGCCAGCAGCCCATACAGGAACACCATATATTTT
CDR3 protein: CASSPYRNTIYF
V gene: TRBV14
CDR3 length: 12
J gene: TRBJ1-3
D gene: .
clone size: .

CDR3 DNA: TGTGCCAGCAGTCCCCTAGCGGGAGGGCCTAATGAGCAGTTCTTC
CDR3 protein: CASSPLAGGPNEQFF
V gene: TRBV7-9
CDR3 length: 15
J gene: TRBJ2-1
D gene: TRBD2
clone size: .

CDR3 DNA: TGTGCCAGCAGAAACGGACATAACACTGAAGCTTTCTTT
CDR3 protein: CASRNGHNTEAFF
V gene: TRBV28
CDR3 length: 13
J gene: TRBJ1-1
D gene: .
clone size: .

CDR3 DNA: TGCGCCAGCAGCCAGGTTTCGAACACTGAAGCTTTCTTT
CDR3 protein: CASSQVSNTEAFF
V gene: TRBV5-1
CDR3 length: 13
J gene: TRBJ1-1
D gene: .
clone size: .

CDR3 DNA: TGTGCCAGCAGCCCCGGACAGGGGGCTTTTGGCTACACCTTC
CDR3 protein: CASSPGQGAFGYTF
V gene: TRBV5-5
CDR3 length: 14
J gene: TRBJ1-2
D gene: TRBD1
clone size: .

CDR3 DNA: TGTGCCAGCAGTTTTGACTGGAAAGGGGAGCTGTTTTTT
CDR3 protein: CASSFDWKGELFF
V gene: TRBV28
CDR3 length: 13
J gene: TRBJ2-2
D gene: .
clone size: .

CDR3 DNA: TGTGCCAGCAGTTTATGGGCAGGCGACCGAGAAAAACTGTTTTTT
CDR3 protein: CASSLWAGDREKLFF
V gene: TRBV27
CDR3 length: 15
J gene: TRBJ1-4
D gene: .
clone size: once

CDR3 DNA: TGCGCCAGCAGCTTGGGGGGCAGGGGCTATGGCTACACCTTC
CDR3 protein: CASSLGGRGYGYTF
V gene: TRBV5-1
CDR3 length: 14
J gene: TRBJ1-2
D gene: .
clone size: few

CDR3 DNA: TGTGCCAGTAAAGTAACAGACCCTGCTCCGGATACGCAGTATTTT
CDR3 protein: CASKVTDPAPDTQYF
V gene: TRBV19
CDR3 length: 15
J gene: TRBJ2-3
D gene: .
clone size: once

CDR3 DNA: TGTGCCTGGAGTGTCTTACAGGGCAAAGAGACCCAGTACTTC
CDR3 protein: CAWSVLQGKETQYF
V gene: TRBV30
CDR3 length: 14
J gene: TRBJ2-5
D gene: .
clone size: .

CDR3 DNA: TGCGCCAGCAGCTTGGCCGGGGACAGGGGGCATGGCTACACCTTC
CDR3 protein: CASSLAGDRGHGYTF
V gene: TRBV5-1
CDR3 length: 15
J gene: TRBJ1-2
D gene: TRBD1
clone size: .

CDR3 DNA: TGTGCCAGCAGTGGCCAGGGGGCGCCTAATTCACCCCTCCACTTT
CDR3 protein: CASSGQGAPNSPLHF
V gene: TRBV6-2/TRBV6-3
CDR3 length: 15
J gene: TRBJ1-6
D gene: TRBD1
clone size: .

CDR3 DNA: TGTGCCAGCAGCGTTAGCGGGAGGGCCCCCACCGGGGAGCTGTTTTTT
CDR3 protein: CASSVSGRAPTGELFF
V gene: TRBV9
CDR3 length: 16
J gene: TRBJ2-2
D gene: TRBD2
clone size: .

CDR3 DNA: TGTGCCAGCAGTTTCTACACTAGCGGGATCTACGAGCAGTACTTC
CDR3 protein: CASSFYTSGIYEQYF
V gene: TRBV28
CDR3 length: 15
J gene: TRBJ2-7
D gene: TRBD2
clone size: .

CDR3 DNA: TGTGCCAGCAGCTTGGGCTGGAGGGACGAGCAGTACTTC
CDR3 protein: CASSLGWRDEQYF
V gene: TRBV5-4
CDR3 length: 13
J gene: TRBJ2-7
D gene: .
clone size: once

CDR3 DNA: TGCAGCGTTGATAAGGGGTACGAGCAGTACTTC
CDR3 protein: CSVDKGYEQYF
V gene: TRBV29-1
CDR3 length: 11
J gene: TRBJ2-7
D gene: .
clone size: .

CDR3 DNA: TGCGCCAGCAGCTTGTTGAGCGGGATTAACACCGGGGAGCTGTTTTTT
CDR3 protein: CASSLLSGINTGELFF
V gene: TRBV5-1
CDR3 length: 16
J gene: TRBJ2-2
D gene: TRBD2
clone size: .

CDR3 DNA: TGCGCCAGCAGCTTGGACCCAGGCTTCGGCAATGAGCAGTTCTTC
CDR3 protein: CASSLDPGFGNEQFF
V gene: TRBV5-1
CDR3 length: 15
J gene: TRBJ2-1
D gene: .
clone size: .

CDR3 DNA: TGTGCCAGCAGTTTGGGGAGAGGGGGCTATGGCTACACCTTC
CDR3 protein: CASSLGRGGYGYTF
V gene: TRBV27
CDR3 length: 14
J gene: TRBJ1-2
D gene: .
clone size: few

CDR3 DNA: TGTGCCACCAGCACCGGGACTTGGAGTTGGGGCTACACCTTC
CDR3 protein: CATSTGTWSWGYTF
V gene: TRBV15
CDR3 length: 14
J gene: TRBJ1-2
D gene: .
clone size: few

CDR3 DNA: TGTGCCAGTCGGGCGGGGGGCCAGTCCTACGAGCAGTACTTC
CDR3 protein: CASRAGGQSYEQYF
V gene: TRBV2
CDR3 length: 14
J gene: TRBJ2-7
D gene: TRBD2
clone size: .

CDR3 DNA: TGTGCCAGCAGCCCTCGACTAGCGGGAGTTTGGGATGAGCAGTTCTTC
CDR3 protein: CASSPRLAGVWDEQFF
V gene: TRBV11-3
CDR3 length: 16
J gene: TRBJ2-1
D gene: TRBD2
clone size: .

CDR3 DNA: TGCAGCGTTGATTCACAGGGAACCCCTGAAGCTTTCTTT
CDR3 protein: CSVDSQGTPEAFF
V gene: TRBV29-1
CDR3 length: 13
J gene: TRBJ1-1
D gene: .
clone size: once

CDR3 DNA: TGTGCCAGCAGCTTGGGGACTAGCGGCTACAATGAGCAGTTCTTC
CDR3 protein: CASSLGTSGYNEQFF
V gene: TRBV5-8
CDR3 length: 15
J gene: TRBJ2-1
D gene: TRBD2
clone size: .

CDR3 DNA: TGTGCCAGCAGCCCAGGGGGAGACAATCAGCCCCAGCATTTT
CDR3 protein: CASSPGGDNQPQHF
V gene: TRBV6-4
CDR3 length: 14
J gene: TRBJ1-5
D gene: TRBD1
clone size: .

CDR3 DNA: TGTGCCAGCAGTCAACAGGGAATCAGTAGCAATCAGCCCCAGCATTTT
CDR3 protein: CASSQQGISSNQPQHF
V gene: TRBV28
CDR3 length: 16
J gene: TRBJ1-5
D gene: .
clone size: .

CDR3 DNA: TGTGCCAGCAGTGCGACCTATAATTCACCCCTCCACTTT
CDR3 protein: CASSATYNSPLHF
V gene: TRBV27
CDR3 length: 13
J gene: TRBJ1-6
D gene: .
clone size: .

CDR3 DNA: TGTGCCAGCAGTTTAGCGCAGGTAACTGAAGCTTTCTTT
CDR3 protein: CASSLAQVTEAFF
V gene: TRBV12-3/TRBV12-4
CDR3 length: 13
J gene: TRBJ1-1
D gene: .
clone size: .

CDR3 DNA: TGTGCCAGCAGCCCCCCGAGAGGGCGCGACTATGGCTACACCTTC
CDR3 protein: CASSPPRGRDYGYTF
V gene: TRBV9
CDR3 length: 15
J gene: TRBJ1-2
D gene: .
clone size: .

CDR3 DNA: TGTGCCAGCAGAGATACGGGGGATACTGAAGCTTTCTTT
CDR3 protein: CASRDTGDTEAFF
V gene: TRBV6-6
CDR3 length: 13
J gene: TRBJ1-1
D gene: .
clone size: .

CDR3 DNA: TGTGCCAGCAGCTTATCCGGACAGACGGAGACCCAGTACTTC
CDR3 protein: CASSLSGQTETQYF
V gene: TRBV7-3
CDR3 length: 14
J gene: TRBJ2-5
D gene: .
clone size: .

CDR3 DNA: TGTGCCAGCAGCCAACCGTCAGGGGATATTTGGGATTCACCCCTCCACTTT
CDR3 protein: CASSQPSGDIWDSPLHF
V gene: TRBV14
CDR3 length: 17
J gene: TRBJ1-6
D gene: .
clone size: few

CDR3 DNA: TGCGCCAGCAGTGAGCTAACGGCCTACAATGAGCAGTTCTTC
CDR3 protein: CASSELTAYNEQFF
V gene: TRBV10-1
CDR3 length: 14
J gene: TRBJ2-1
D gene: .
clone size: .

CDR3 DNA: TGTGCCAGCAGTTACGGGCAGGTAGAGCAGTTCTTC
CDR3 protein: CASSYGQVEQFF
V gene: TRBV6-6
CDR3 length: 12
J gene: TRBJ2-1
D gene: .
clone size: once

CDR3 DNA: TGCAGCGTTGAAGGCCCCACTAGCGGGGACTACGAGCAGTACTTC
CDR3 protein: CSVEGPTSGDYEQYF
V gene: TRBV29-1
CDR3 length: 15
J gene: TRBJ2-7
D gene: TRBD2
clone size: few

CDR3 DNA: TGTGCCAGCAGCTCCTGGGGAGCCCGGGAGACCCAGTACTTC
CDR3 protein: CASSSWGARETQYF
V gene: TRBV7-3
CDR3 length: 14
J gene: TRBJ2-5
D gene: .
clone size: .

CDR3 DNA: TGTGCCAGCAGTTACTTAGGGCGCGGGAACACCATATATTTT
CDR3 protein: CASSYLGRGNTIYF
V gene: TRBV6-5
CDR3 length: 14
J gene: TRBJ1-3
D gene: .
clone size: .

CDR3 DNA: TGTGCCAGCAGTTTCAGTGACAGGGGGCCCTACGAGCAGTACTTC
CDR3 protein: CASSFSDRGPYEQYF
V gene: TRBV27
CDR3 length: 15
J gene: TRBJ2-7
D gene: TRBD1
clone size: .

CDR3 DNA: TGTGCCAGCAGTTTCACGGACCTGGGACAGCCAAATGAAAAACTGTTTTTT
CDR3 protein: CASSFTDLGQPNEKLFF
V gene: TRBV28
CDR3 length: 17
J gene: TRBJ1-4
D gene: TRBD1
clone size: .

CDR3 DNA: TGTGCCAGCAGCCCAACAGGGTTGGGGGAAAAACTGTTTTTT
CDR3 protein: CASSPTGLGEKLFF
V gene: TRBV11-3
CDR3 length: 14
J gene: TRBJ1-4
D gene: .
clone size: .

CDR3 DNA: TGTGCCAGCAGTTTTATGGGGCCCTACGAGCAGTACTTC
CDR3 protein: CASSFMGPYEQYF
V gene: TRBV28
CDR3 length: 13
J gene: TRBJ2-7
D gene: .
clone size: .

CDR3 DNA: TGCGCCACCGAGATAGCCGAATCGTCCTACAATGAGCAGTTCTTC
CDR3 protein: CATEIAESSYNEQFF
V gene: TRBV10-2
CDR3 length: 15
J gene: TRBJ2-1
D gene: .
clone size: .

CDR3 DNA: TGTGCCAGCAGCTGGATGACAAGGAATGGAAACACCATATATTTT
CDR3 protein: CASSWMTRNGNTIYF
V gene: TRBV5-8
CDR3 length: 15
J gene: TRBJ1-3
D gene: .
clone size: once

CDR3 DNA: TGTGCCAGCAGCCACCGGGCGGCAGGGGGCTCCTACGAGCAGTACTTC
CDR3 protein: CASSHRAAGGSYEQYF
V gene: TRBV3-1/TRBV3-2
CDR3 length: 16
J gene: TRBJ2-7
D gene: TRBD1
clone size: .

CDR3 DNA: TGTGCCAGTAGTAGTCCAGGGGACAAAAACATTCAGTACTTC
CDR3 protein: CASSSPGDKNIQYF
V gene: TRBV19
CDR3 length: 14
J gene: TRBJ2-4
D gene: .
clone size: .